This T cell receptor (beta chain) is drawn from a study of blood T cell repertoires in COVID-19. Looking at the study overall: Whether acute or convalescent, the COVID-19 samples came from the United States, Italy and Spain. T cells, B-cell-depleted T cells, or PBMCs provided the cDNA or gDNA that served as material.

As processed by the authors: For nucleated cells, counts were estimated from reference gene primer amplification. Some clones are missing from TCRdb's copy, which holds only in-frame ones; the method was immunoSEQ multiplex PCR. Clone size and V and J calls were adopted from that table, with D and trimming inferred from the DNA. The sample lists approximately 140,000 clones; about 85% were seen once. Germline lookup yields CDR1 SGHAT and CDR2 FQNNGV. J lost 2 bases, V lost 1 base, and 5 bases had no gene match. This CDR3 is built from 16 residues. The TCR sequence derives from a man between 40 and 49 years old with active or convalescent COVID-19. Sequencing was carried out using peripheral blood. This sequence joins TRBV11-2 and TRBJ2-7; 10 positions agree with TRBD2. The CDR3 nucleotides read TGTGCCAGCAGCTTAGGATCAAGCGGGGGGGCCTACGAGCAGTACTTC. This codes for CASSLGSSGGAYEQYF.